The T cell receptor beta chain described here comes from a study of T cells in Graves' hyperthyroidism and ophthalmopathy. The germline gives CDR1 SGHRS, CDR2 YFSETQ. The CDR3 is made up of 16 amino acids. The trim removed 7 bases at V and 1 base at J, leaving 5 bases unmatched. The CDR3 regions of TCR beta were amplified from RNA transcripts. RT-PCR in the first round (using the HTBI primer set) targeted the TCR CDR3. TCRdb analysed the multiplex PCR reads with MiXCR anew, one entry per CDR3 protein. The sample comprises 800,000 or so distinct CDR3 sequences, over 35% of which are singletons, and roughly 8.3% rests with the top ten.

The TCR comes from a man younger than 35 with Graves' hyperthyroidism. The material sequenced was blood. This chain connects TRBV5-1 to TRBJ2-6, with 10 bases that match TRBD1. The CDR3 here is CASAWTGGSGANVLTF. DNA of the CDR3: TGCGCCAGCGCCTGGACAGGGGGATCTGGGGCCAACGTCCTGACTTTC.